These 11 T cell receptor beta chains share one sample of origin, sequenced in a study of blood T cell repertoires in COVID-19. Produced via immunoSEQ multiplex PCR; TCRdb's table is partial and in-frame only. Of roughly 80,000 clones listed, about 86% are singletons. Sequencing was carried out using peripheral blood. Receptor source: a woman aged 80 or over with acute or convalescent COVID-19.

CDR3 sequence (DNA): TGTGCCAGCAGCTTGGATCTTGCCAAATCCAGCGAGCAGTACTTC. Translated: CASSLDLAKSSEQYF. The V call is TRBV5-4, the J call TRBJ2-7; D ambiguous. Trimming removed 0 bases from V and 6 bases from J, with 16 bases in between. Germline-derived CDR1 and CDR2 are SGHNT and YYREEE (reference sequence). CDR3 length: 15 amino acids.

This chain links TRBV3-1 (or the pseudogene TRBV3-2) with TRBJ1-6; TRBD1 aligns across 8 bases. With V trimmed by 1 base and J by 10 bases, 6 bases remained unmatched. Looked up from germline, CDR1 is LGHDT and CDR2 is YNNKEL (reference sequence). The length of the CDR3 is 15 residues. This CDR3 reads CASSQAETGVSPLHF. The CDR3 DNA sequence: TGTGCCAGCAGCCAAGCAGAGACAGGGGTATCACCCCTCCACTTT.

A single count supports this clone. V usage is TRBV6-6 and J usage is TRBJ2-5; 9 nucleotides match TRBD1. The V segment lost 9 bases and the J segment 2 bases; nucleotides outside the gene matches: 10. This CDR3 spans 15 amino acids. The germline V gene encodes CDR1 MNHNY and CDR2 SVGAGI (reference sequence). CDR3 loop: CASRPPGQGQETQYF. The CDR3 region has the DNA TGTGCCAGTCGACCCCCGGGACAGGGTCAAGAGACCCAGTACTTC.

This clone occurred once. The chain recombines TRBV27 with TRBJ2-1; TRBD2 is a possible D gene (5 bases). CDR1 MNHEY and CDR2 SMNVEV come from the germline V gene (reference sequence). The CDR3 has 14 amino acids. Deletions cut 9 bases from V and 8 bases from J, with 20 bases between. The CDR3 DNA sequence: TGTGCCAGTCGGGCGGCAGGAGGCAAATATGAGCAGTTCTTC. This codes for CASRAAGGKYEQFF.

The gene calls are TRBV6-5 and TRBJ2-1, with D unclear. V dropped 5 bases and J dropped 4 bases, with 6 bases sitting between them. Per germline, CDR1 MNHEY and CDR2 SVGAGI. The CDR3 has 12 residues. The CDR3 bases are TGTGCCAGCAGTCCACAGTACAATGAGCAGTTCTTC. It is translated as CASSPQYNEQFF.

The chain recombines TRBV12-3 or TRBV12-4 with TRBJ1-1; D call uncertain. The CDR3 spans 12 residues. Trimming removed 7 bases at V and 5 bases at J, with 11 bases between. CDR3 sequence: CASTLGGTEAFF. Written as DNA, the CDR3 is TGTGCCAGCACCCTGGGAGGGACTGAAGCTTTCTTT.

This chain joins TRBV6-6 and TRBJ1-2; 8 nucleotides line up with TRBD1. J lost 3 bases, V lost 5 bases, and 5 bases had no gene match. The CDR3 is made up of 14 amino acids. Germline assignment: CDR1 MNHNY and CDR2 SVGAGI (reference sequence). The CDR3 loop is CASSAGGADYGYTF. The CDR3 DNA follows: TGTGCCAGCAGTGCAGGGGGCGCAGACTATGGCTACACCTTC.

V usage is TRBV7-6 and J usage is TRBJ2-1, with D unclear. Trimming removed 5 bases from V and 7 bases from J, with 15 bases in between. In germline, CDR1 is SGHVS, CDR2 FNYEAQ. CDR3 size: 14 residues. CDR3 residues: CASSPDPGVNEQFF. Written as DNA, the CDR3 is TGTGCCAGCAGCCCTGACCCTGGAGTGAATGAGCAGTTCTTC.

This clone was counted a single time. The chain has TRBV5-1 and TRBJ1-4; possible D gene TRBD1, 6 bases. The CDR3 is 15 residues long. Germline V gene sequence: CDR1 SGHRS, CDR2 YFSETQ. V lost 4 bases and J 3 bases, leaving 13 bases between the germline ends. CDR3 sequence: CASSPEGHPNEKLFF. The CDR3 DNA sequence: TGCGCCAGCAGCCCAGAGGGACACCCTAATGAAAAACTGTTTTTT. The variable domain in full, with the rest retrieved from reference TRBV5-1 and TRBJ1-4, is KAGVTQTPRYLIKTRGQQVTLSCSPISGHRSVSWYQQTPGQGLQFLFEYFSETQRNKGNFPGRFSGRQFSNSRSEMNVSTLELGDSALYLCASSPEGHPNEKLFFGSGTQLSVL.

The V and J genes are TRBV5-4 and TRBJ2-2; TRBD1 agrees at 10 bases. There are 15 residues in the CDR3. From germline, CDR1 is SGHNT and CDR2 YYREEE (reference sequence). The V and J ends lost 4 bases and 7 bases, in that order; junction bases with no gene match: 7. The CDR3 spells CASSKGQGSVGELFF. The CDR3 region has the DNA TGTGCCAGCAGCAAGGGACAGGGGAGCGTCGGGGAGCTGTTTTTT.

This chain connects TRBV14 to TRBJ1-1, with no clear D. The CDR3 spans 13 residues. Trimming left V 5 bases short and J 0 bases short, with 7 bases between. Germline V lookup: CDR1 SGHDN, CDR2 FVKESK. Written as DNA, the CDR3 is TGTGCCAGCAGCAACGCGGTGAACACTGAAGCTTTCTTT. Its translation is CASSNAVNTEAFF.